This T cell receptor (beta chain) derives from a study of T-cell reconstitution after alpha-beta-depleted transplantation in children. With regard to this clonotype: Its antigen is not identified.

It was with unique molecular identifiers that the TCRbeta library was prepared. TCRdb re-called the PCR reads with MiXCR, one entry per CDR3 protein. The sample holds about 590,000 distinct CDR3 sequences, approximately 12% seen once. This CDR3 region has 16 residues. The V segment lost 0 bases and the J segment 0 bases; nucleotides outside the gene matches: 3. Germline V gene sequence: CDR1 KGHSH, CDR2 LQKENI. Overall study results and limits: Several hundred graft clones that had expanded were reportedly the source of alpha-beta T cells about two months after transplant.

Sequenced here: PBMCs, mostly from graft donor cells, sampled 360 days after TCRalphabeta/CD19-depleted stem cell transplant. The receptor was derived from a male patient aged 5 to 17 who had a stem cell transplant for acute myeloid leukemia, so the T cells may come from the graft donor. The V and J genes are TRBV18 and TRBJ2-7; 9 bases align to TRBD2. Here the CDR3 reads CASSPPGLAFSYEQYF. The CDR3 bases are TGTGCCAGCTCACCACCAGGACTAGCGTTCTCCTACGAGCAGTACTTC.